This T cell receptor beta chain was identified during a study of T cells in tuberculosis (dated 2018 in TCRdb). As for the study more broadly: To characterize T cells specific for the mycobacterial lipid antigen glucose monomycolate (GMM), the study used CD1B tetramers together with high-throughput TCR immunosequencing. IGRA-negative adolescents, IGRA-positive adolescents with latent tuberculosis and adults with active tuberculosis, around 9 per group, were compared in a South African clinical cohort. Active tuberculosis patient PBMC were archived before or within 7 days of starting standard anti-tuberculosis treatment. The research as a whole found: With the diverse GMM-specific repertoire as input, a classifier achieved roughly 89% accuracy (AUROC about 0.93), whereas GEM motif frequencies as input gave approximately 70% accuracy. Clinical samples were selected based on the availability of cryopreserved specimens, with adults included as active tuberculosis cases and adolescents included as controls. Active tuberculosis TCR-alpha repertoires showed smaller mean NN-distances to GMM-specific TCRs than IGRA-negative controls, suggesting clonal expansion of these TCRs. The smaller NN-distances were partly driven by shorter CDR3-alpha lengths in active tuberculosis patients, and the difference for TCR-beta did not reach statistical significance.

This specimen's time point label, interpreted: new active TB diagnosis, blood taken before or within 7 days of starting treatment. Active tuberculosis patients were HIV-seronegative South African adults aged 18 years or older with a new diagnosis. Confirmation of active tuberculosis came from positive sputum smear microscopy and/or a positive M. tuberculosis culture. Unsorted cryopreserved PBMC were immunosequenced, covering on average approximately 100,000 T cells per clinical donor. Notes on this clone: Its antigen is unknown. One base away there is no much larger clone; base qualities are not given.

The CDR3 runs 15 amino acids, cysteine and phenylalanine included. The CDR3 DNA has 45 bases and is translated from base 1. Based on the germline V gene, the CDR1 and CDR2 sequences are MDHEN and SYDVKM. V is clipped by 5 bases and J by 1 base, and the sequence between their germline boundaries is 14 bases long. TCR libraries were generated with the immunoSEQ multiplex PCR assay, using TCR-beta and/or TCR-alpha/delta assays for each sample. The amplified TCR libraries were sequenced on the Illumina high-throughput platform. From the authors' description of their analysis: Clustering and dimensionality reduction relied on pairwise TCRdist distances among GMM-specific receptors from T cells that were either sorted ex vivo or expanded in vitro. Each clinical repertoire was assigned a mean NN-distance score, defined as the average TCRdist to the nearest 10% of tetramer-positive reference sequences. GEM TCR motif frequency was calculated as the fraction of unique TCRs that matched known GEM sequences by V/J usage and CDR3 length. Linear discriminant analysis with leave-one-out cross-validation, implemented in scikit-learn, was used to classify active tuberculosis. TCRdb obtained this table from immuneACCESS and retained in-frame rearrangements with V and J assigned. These tables miss some clones; where compared with another copy, unresolved V genes account for less than half of the shortfall, and the remainder is unexplained. The V and J calls and clone size were taken over from that table, and D and trimming were inferred from the DNA. A total of about 34,000 clones appear in this sample, roughly 93% of them only once. Approximately 10% of the sample is in the top ten clones.

This chain is built from TRBV28 and TRBJ1-2; the D region possibly corresponds to TRBD1 (5 bases align). Here the sequenced sample was PBMCs, taken at tuberculosis diagnosis. This receptor was taken from an adult with tuberculosis. The DNA reads TGTGCCAGCAGTCCCGGGAGGGGATTTAACTATGGCTACACCTTC. The encoded protein is CASSPGRGFNYGYTF.